This T cell receptor (beta chain) was documented in a study of early T cells in non-severe SARS-CoV-2 infection. Study details: Bulk RNA taken from unsorted whole blood was sequenced, leaving chains unpaired.

Regarding the study as a whole: Lookups in VDJdb leaned toward anti-spike CD8 responses and missed private and CD4 specificities.

Individual cDNA molecules received unique molecular identifiers. Each CDR3 protein gets one entry after TCRdb re-called the 5' RACE reads with MiXCR. The sample has 80,000 to 100,000 distinct CDR3 sequences; approximately 15% are singletons. CDR3 length: 16 amino acids. CDR1 is SQVTM, CDR2 ANQGSEA, per germline. The V and J ends lost 4 bases and 2 bases, in that order; junction bases with no gene match: 13. Comments on this clonotype: Its antigen is not identified.

The material sequenced was whole blood. The chain employs TRBV29-1 and TRBJ2-7, with 8 bases matching TRBD2. This sequence originates from an adult who was a healthcare worker with PCR-confirmed SARS-CoV-2 infection or an uninfected control (not recorded which). The CDR3 spells CSVARSFSGDTYEQYF. Written as DNA, the CDR3 is TGCAGCGTTGCAAGGTCCTTTAGCGGGGATACCTACGAGCAGTACTTC.